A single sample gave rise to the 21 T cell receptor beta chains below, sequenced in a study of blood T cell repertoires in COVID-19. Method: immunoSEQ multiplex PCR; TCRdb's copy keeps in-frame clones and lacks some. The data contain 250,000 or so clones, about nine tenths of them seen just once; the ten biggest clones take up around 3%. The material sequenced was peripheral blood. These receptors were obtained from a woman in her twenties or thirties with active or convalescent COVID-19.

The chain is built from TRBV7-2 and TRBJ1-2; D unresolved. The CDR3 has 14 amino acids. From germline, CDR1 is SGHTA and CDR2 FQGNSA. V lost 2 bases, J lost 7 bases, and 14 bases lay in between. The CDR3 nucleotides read TGTGCCAGCAGCTTACAAATTACGGTTGGTGGCTACACCTTC. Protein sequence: CASSLQITVGGYTF.

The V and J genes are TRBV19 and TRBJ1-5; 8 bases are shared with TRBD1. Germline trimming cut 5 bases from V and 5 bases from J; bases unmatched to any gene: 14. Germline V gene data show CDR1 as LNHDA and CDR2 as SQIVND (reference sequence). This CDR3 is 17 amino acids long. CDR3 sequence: CASSDLYRGASYQPQHF. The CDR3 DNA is TGTGCCAGTAGTGATTTATACAGGGGGGCCTCGTATCAGCCCCAGCATTTT.

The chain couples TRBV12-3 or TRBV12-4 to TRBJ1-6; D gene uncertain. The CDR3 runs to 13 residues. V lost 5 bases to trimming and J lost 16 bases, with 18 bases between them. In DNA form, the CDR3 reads TGTGCCAGCAGTACTACTAAGTGGAGCTCTCTCCACTTT. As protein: CASSTTKWSSLHF.

CDR3 nucleotide sequence: TGTGCCAGCCAAGCCGGGACAGCCAATAATGAAAAACTGTTTTTT. It specifies CASQAGTANNEKLFF. The V gene is TRBV19, the J gene TRBJ1-4, with 7 bases matching TRBD1. The CDR3 length is 15 residues. V lost 9 bases to trimming and J lost 4 bases; unmatched junction nucleotides: 11. Germline V gene data show CDR1 as LNHDA and CDR2 as SQIVND (reference sequence).

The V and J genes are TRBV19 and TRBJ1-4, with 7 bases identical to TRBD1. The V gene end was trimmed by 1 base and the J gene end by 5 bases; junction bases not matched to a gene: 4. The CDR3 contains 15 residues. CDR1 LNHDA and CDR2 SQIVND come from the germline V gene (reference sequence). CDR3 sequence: CASSIVPGGNEKLFF. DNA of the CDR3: TGTGCCAGTAGTATAGTGCCAGGGGGGAATGAAAAACTGTTTTTT. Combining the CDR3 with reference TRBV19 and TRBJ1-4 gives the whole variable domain DGGITQSPKYLFRKEGQNVTLSCEQNLNHDAMYWYRQDPGQGLRLIYYSQIVNDFQKGDIAEGYSVSREKKESFPLTVTSAQKNPTAFYLCASSIVPGGNEKLFFGSGTQLSVL.

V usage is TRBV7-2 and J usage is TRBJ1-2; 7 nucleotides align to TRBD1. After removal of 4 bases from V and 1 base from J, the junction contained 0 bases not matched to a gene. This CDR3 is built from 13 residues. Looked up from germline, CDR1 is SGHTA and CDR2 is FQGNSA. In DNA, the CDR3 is TGTGCCAGCAGCTACAGGGGTAACTATGGCTACACCTTC. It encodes CASSYRGNYGYTF.

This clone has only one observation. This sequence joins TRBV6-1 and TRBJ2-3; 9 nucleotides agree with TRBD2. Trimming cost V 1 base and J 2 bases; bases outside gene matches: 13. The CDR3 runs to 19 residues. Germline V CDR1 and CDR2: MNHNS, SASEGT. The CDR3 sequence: CASSEEPLSGGFFTDTQYF. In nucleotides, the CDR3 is TGTGCCAGCAGTGAAGAACCCCTTAGCGGGGGATTTTTCACAGATACGCAGTATTTT.

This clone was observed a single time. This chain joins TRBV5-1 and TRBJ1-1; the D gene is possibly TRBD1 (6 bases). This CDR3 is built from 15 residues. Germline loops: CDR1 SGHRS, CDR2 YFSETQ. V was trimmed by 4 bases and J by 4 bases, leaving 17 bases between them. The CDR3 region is CASSRVGGPSTEAFF. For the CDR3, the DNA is TGCGCCAGCAGCAGAGTAGGGGGTCCGAGCACTGAAGCTTTCTTT.

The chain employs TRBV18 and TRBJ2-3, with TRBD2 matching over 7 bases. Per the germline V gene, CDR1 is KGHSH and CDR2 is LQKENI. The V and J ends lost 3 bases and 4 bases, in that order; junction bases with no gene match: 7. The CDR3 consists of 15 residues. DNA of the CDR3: TGTGCCAGCTCACCGGGGGGGTCAAGATCAGATACGCAGTATTTT. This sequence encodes CASSPGGSRSDTQYF.

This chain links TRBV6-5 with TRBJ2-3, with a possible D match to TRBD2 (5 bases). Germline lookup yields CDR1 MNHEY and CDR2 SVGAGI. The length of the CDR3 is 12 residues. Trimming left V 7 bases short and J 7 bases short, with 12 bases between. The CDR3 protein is CASTPRAYTQYF. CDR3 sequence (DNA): TGTGCCAGCACCCCGCGGGCTTATACGCAGTATTTT.

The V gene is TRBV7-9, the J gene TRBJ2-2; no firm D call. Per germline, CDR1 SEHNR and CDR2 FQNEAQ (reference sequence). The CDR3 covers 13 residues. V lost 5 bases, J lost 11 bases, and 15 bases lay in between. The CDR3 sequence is CASSAHPLGELFF. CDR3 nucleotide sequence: TGTGCCAGCAGCGCCCACCCCTTGGGCGAGCTGTTTTTT.

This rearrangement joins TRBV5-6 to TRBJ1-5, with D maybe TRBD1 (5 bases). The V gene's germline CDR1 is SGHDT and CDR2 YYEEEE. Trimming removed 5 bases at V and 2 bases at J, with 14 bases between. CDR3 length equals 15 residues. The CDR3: CASSSRVLGNQPQHF. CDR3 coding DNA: TGTGCCAGCAGTAGCAGGGTGCTGGGCAATCAGCCCCAGCATTTT.

DNA for the CDR3: TGCGCCAGCAGCCAGCAGGGACAGTTCTATGGCTACACCTTC. Its protein is CASSQQGQFYGYTF. This sequence joins TRBV4-1 and TRBJ1-2; 7 nucleotides line up with TRBD1. The length of the CDR3 is 14 residues. CDR1 and CDR2 (germline): MGHRA, YSYEKL. The V gene end was trimmed by 3 bases and the J gene end by 4 bases; junction bases not matched to a gene: 5.

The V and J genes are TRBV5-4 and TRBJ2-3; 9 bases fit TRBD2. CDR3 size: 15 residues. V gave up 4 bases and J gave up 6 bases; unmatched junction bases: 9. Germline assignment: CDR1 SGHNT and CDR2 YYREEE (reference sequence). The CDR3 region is CASSVTSGAPDTQYF. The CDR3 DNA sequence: TGTGCCAGCAGCGTGACTAGCGGTGCTCCGGATACGCAGTATTTT.

The DNA of the CDR3 is TGTGCCATCAGTGAGTCGGGGGGGAAGCGGGGGAACACAGATACGCAGTATTTT. Its translation is CAISESGGKRGNTDTQYF. V gene TRBV10-3 combines with J gene TRBJ2-3, with 8 positions matching TRBD2. The V segment lost 0 bases and the J segment 2 bases; nucleotides outside the gene matches: 10. This CDR3 region has 18 residues. Germline V gene sequence: CDR1 ENHRY, CDR2 SYGVKD.

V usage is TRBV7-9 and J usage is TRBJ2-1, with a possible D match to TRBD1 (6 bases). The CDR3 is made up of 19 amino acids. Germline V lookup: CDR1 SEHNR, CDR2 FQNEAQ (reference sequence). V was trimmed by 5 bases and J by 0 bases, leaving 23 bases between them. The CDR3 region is CASSASQGTSKSSYNEQFF. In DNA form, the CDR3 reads TGTGCCAGCAGCGCCTCACAGGGCACCTCAAAGAGCTCCTACAATGAGCAGTTCTTC.

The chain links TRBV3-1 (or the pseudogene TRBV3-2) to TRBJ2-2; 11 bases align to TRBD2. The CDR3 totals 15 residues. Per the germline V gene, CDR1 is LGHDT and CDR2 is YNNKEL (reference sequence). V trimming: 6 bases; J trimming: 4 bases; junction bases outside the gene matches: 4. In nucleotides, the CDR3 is TGTGCCAGCAGGGTAGCGGGGGGGGTCACCGGGGAGCTGTTTTTT. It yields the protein CASRVAGGVTGELFF.

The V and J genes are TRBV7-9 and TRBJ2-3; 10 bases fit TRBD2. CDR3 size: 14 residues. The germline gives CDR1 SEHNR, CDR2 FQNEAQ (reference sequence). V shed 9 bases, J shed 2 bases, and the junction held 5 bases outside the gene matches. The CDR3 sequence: CASLLAGPTDTQYF. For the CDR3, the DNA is TGTGCCAGTCTACTAGCGGGGCCCACAGATACGCAGTATTTT.

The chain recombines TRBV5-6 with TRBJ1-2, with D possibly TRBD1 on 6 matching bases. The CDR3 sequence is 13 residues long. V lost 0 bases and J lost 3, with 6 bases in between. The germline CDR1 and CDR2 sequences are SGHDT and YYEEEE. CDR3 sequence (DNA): TGTGCCAGCAGCTTGGCAGGGGACTATGGCTACACCTTC. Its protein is CASSLAGDYGYTF.

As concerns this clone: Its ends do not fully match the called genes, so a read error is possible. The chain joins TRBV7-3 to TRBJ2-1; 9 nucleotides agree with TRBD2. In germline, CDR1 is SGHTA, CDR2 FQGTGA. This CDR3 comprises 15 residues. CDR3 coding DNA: TGTGCCAGCAGCATAACGGGACTAGCCGATGGGGAGCAGTTCTTC. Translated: CASSITGLADGEQFF.

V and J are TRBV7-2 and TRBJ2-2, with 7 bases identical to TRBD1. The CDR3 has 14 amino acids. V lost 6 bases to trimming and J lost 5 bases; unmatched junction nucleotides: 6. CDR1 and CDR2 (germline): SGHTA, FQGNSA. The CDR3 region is CASRFTTGTGELFF. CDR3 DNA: TGTGCCAGCAGGTTCACGACAGGGACCGGGGAGCTGTTTTTT. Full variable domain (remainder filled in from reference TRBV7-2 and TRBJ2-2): GAGVSQSPSNKVTEKGKDVELRCDPISGHTALYWYRQSLGQGLEFLIYFQGNSAPDKSGLPSDRFSAERTGGSVSTLTIQRTQQEDSAVYLCASRFTTGTGELFFGEGSRLTVL.